This T cell receptor beta chain was obtained from a study of blood T cell repertoires in COVID-19. Study context: Sites in the United States, Italy and Spain provided acute and convalescent COVID-19 samples. PBMCs, B-cell-depleted T cells, or T cells provided the cDNA or gDNA that made up the material.

Here immunoSEQ multiplex PCR was the method, and the copy in TCRdb shows in-frame clones only, minus some. The sample shows 120,000 or so clones, 85% to 90% of them seen only once. CDR1 and CDR2 (germline): MNHEY, SVGAGI. Trimming stripped 2 bases from V and 1 base from J, with 5 bases between. CDR3 size: 13 residues. The V and J genes are TRBV6-5 and TRBJ1-2; D gene uncertain. This receptor was identified in a man aged 45-60 years with acute or convalescent COVID-19. Sequencing used peripheral blood. CDR3 region: CASSYDINYGYTF. Here the CDR3 DNA reads TGTGCCAGCAGTTACGACATTAACTATGGCTACACCTTC.